This TCR beta chain derives from a study of beta chain features in type 1 diabetes. General study results and limits: All four CD4+ subsets of Type 1 diabetes patients contained TCRB CDR3s that were moderately but significantly shorter. The naive, central memory and Treg TCRB repertoires looked more alike in patients than they did in healthy donors.

Reverse transcription of all isolated RNA meant that expressed TCRB transcripts were sequenced. Generated by immunoSEQ multiplex PCR, the TCRdb table keeps only in-frame clones and is missing some. Here the sample spans some 660,000 clones, over 12% being singletons. Germline CDR1 SGHDN, CDR2 FVKESK. The CDR3 has 13 amino acids. With 0 bases clipped from V and 6 bases from J, the junction kept 1 base outside the gene matches. A word on this clone: Its antigen is as yet unknown.

This receptor was identified in a man between 18 and 35 years old with type 1 diabetes. The sequencing sample was made of naive CD4+ T cells from blood. V is TRBV14 and J is TRBJ2-7; 8 nucleotides match TRBD2. The CDR3 bases are TGTGCCAGCAGCCAAGACCTAGCGGGCGAGCAGTACTTC. This sequence encodes CASSQDLAGEQYF. Based on the CDR3 plus reference TRBV14 and TRBJ2-7, the full variable domain is EAGVTQFPSHSVIEKGQTVTLRCDPISGHDNLYWYRRVMGKEIKFLLHFVKESKQDESGMPNNRFLAERTGGTYSTLKVQPAELEDSGVYFCASSQDLAGEQYFGPGTRLTVT.